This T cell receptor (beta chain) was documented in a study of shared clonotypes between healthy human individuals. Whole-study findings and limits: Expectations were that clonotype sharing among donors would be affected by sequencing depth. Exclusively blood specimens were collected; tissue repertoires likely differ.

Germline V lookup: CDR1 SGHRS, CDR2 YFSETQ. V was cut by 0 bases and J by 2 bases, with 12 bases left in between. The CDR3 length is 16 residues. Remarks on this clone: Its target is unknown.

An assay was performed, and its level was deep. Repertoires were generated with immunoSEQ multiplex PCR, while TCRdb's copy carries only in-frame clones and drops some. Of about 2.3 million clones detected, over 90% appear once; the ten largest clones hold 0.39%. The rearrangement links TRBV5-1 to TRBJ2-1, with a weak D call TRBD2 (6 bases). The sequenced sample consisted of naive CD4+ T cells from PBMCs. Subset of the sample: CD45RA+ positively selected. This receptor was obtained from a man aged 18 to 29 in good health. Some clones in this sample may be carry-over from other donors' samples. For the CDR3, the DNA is TGCGCCAGCAGCTTGGTCCCGGGAGACACCTACAATGAGCAGTTCTTC. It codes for CASSLVPGDTYNEQFF.